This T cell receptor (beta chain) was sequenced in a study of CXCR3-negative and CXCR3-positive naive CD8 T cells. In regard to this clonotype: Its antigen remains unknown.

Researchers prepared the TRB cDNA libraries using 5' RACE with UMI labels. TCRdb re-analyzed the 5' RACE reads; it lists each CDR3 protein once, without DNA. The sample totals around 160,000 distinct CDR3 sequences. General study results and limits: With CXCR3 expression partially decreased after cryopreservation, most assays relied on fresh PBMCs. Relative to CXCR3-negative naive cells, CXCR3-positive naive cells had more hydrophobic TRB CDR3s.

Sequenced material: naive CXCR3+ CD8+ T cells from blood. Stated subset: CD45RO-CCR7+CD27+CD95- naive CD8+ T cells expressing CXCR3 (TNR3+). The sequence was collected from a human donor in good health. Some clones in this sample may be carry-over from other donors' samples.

The CDR3 sequence is CASSLGRLAVYNEQFF. This rearrangement joins TRBV7-9 to TRBJ2-1; lacking DNA, the TRBD2 call made by TCRdb goes unchecked. In germline, CDR1 is SEHNR, CDR2 FQNEAQ (reference sequence). CDR3 size: 16 residues.